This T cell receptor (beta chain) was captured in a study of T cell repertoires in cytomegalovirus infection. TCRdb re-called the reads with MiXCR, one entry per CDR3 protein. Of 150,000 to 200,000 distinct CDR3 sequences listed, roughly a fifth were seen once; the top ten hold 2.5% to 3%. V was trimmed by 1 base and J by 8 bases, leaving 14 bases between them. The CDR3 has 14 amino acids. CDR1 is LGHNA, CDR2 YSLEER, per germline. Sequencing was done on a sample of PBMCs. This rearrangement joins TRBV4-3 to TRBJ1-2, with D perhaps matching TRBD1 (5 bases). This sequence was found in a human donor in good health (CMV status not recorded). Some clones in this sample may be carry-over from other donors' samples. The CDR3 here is CASSQAREAGGYTF. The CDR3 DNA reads TGCGCCAGCAGCCAAGCCAGGGAAGCGGGGGGCTACACCTTC.